The 5 T cell receptor beta chains in this list originate from one sample, sequenced in a study of cytomegalovirus exposure and HLA in healthy donors. PCR involved 60 Vbeta and 13 Jbeta primers. Sequencing was performed with immunoSEQ multiplex PCR; in TCRdb, only in-frame clones are kept and a portion is missing. The sample includes 250,000 to 300,000 clones, 85% to 95% of them seen just once. The source material was PBMCs. These TCRs come from a girl aged 2-10 years in good health and CMV-seronegative.

The V call is TRBV6-5, the J call TRBJ2-1; 11 nucleotides line up with TRBD2. With V trimmed by 6 bases and J by 7 bases, 5 bases remained unmatched. Germline V lookup: CDR1 MNHEY, CDR2 SVGAGI. The CDR3 totals 14 residues. The DNA for the CDR3 is TGTGCCAGCAGGCCGACTAGCGGGATAAATGAGCAGTTCTTC. Amino acid sequence: CASRPTSGINEQFF.

This clone was seen once. The chain joins TRBV13 to TRBJ2-1; 12 bases are shared with TRBD2. CDR3 length: 15 amino acids. Germline values: CDR1 PRHDT, CDR2 FYEKMQ (reference sequence). The J segment lost 6 bases and the V segment lost 5 bases, leaving 5 bases of the junction unmatched. Here the CDR3 DNA reads TGTGCCAGCAGCCCAAGACTAGCGGGGGCCAATGAGCAGTTCTTC. Its protein is CASSPRLAGANEQFF.

The rearrangement uses TRBV5-4 and TRBJ2-1; 10 positions match TRBD2. Trimming at V came to 0 bases and at J to 2 bases, leaving 11 bases not matched to a gene. Germline V gene data show CDR1 as SGHNT and CDR2 as YYREEE (reference sequence). There are 19 residues in the CDR3. CDR3 sequence: CASSLGWLAGVRAYNEQFF. CDR3 DNA: TGTGCCAGCAGCTTGGGCTGGCTAGCGGGAGTACGTGCCTACAATGAGCAGTTCTTC.

The chain carries TRBV7-2 and TRBJ2-1, with 10 bases fitting TRBD1. Germline trimming cut 4 bases from V and 4 bases from J; bases unmatched to any gene: 4. CDR3 size: 15 residues. Per the germline V gene, CDR1 is SGHTA and CDR2 is FQGNSA. The CDR3 DNA sequence: TGTGCCAGCAGCTATCCGGGACAGGGGTACAATGAGCAGTTCTTC. Translation gives CASSYPGQGYNEQFF.

The chain combines TRBV4-1 with TRBJ2-7; a possible D gene is TRBD2 (6 bases). The length of the CDR3 is 18 residues. Germline loops: CDR1 MGHRA, CDR2 YSYEKL. The V gene lost 0 bases and the J gene lost 2 bases, with 20 bases spanning the gap. This CDR3 is CASSQDSGLSAGTYEQYF. DNA of the CDR3: TGCGCCAGCAGCCAAGATTCCGGGTTGAGTGCGGGGACCTACGAGCAGTACTTC.